This TCR beta chain was observed in a study of T cells in Graves' hyperthyroidism and ophthalmopathy. V was trimmed by 5 bases and J by 1 base, leaving 15 bases between them. Looked up from germline, CDR1 is SGHVS and CDR2 is FQNEAQ. The CDR3 spans 16 residues. TCR beta CDR3 regions were amplified from RNA. During a first-round RT-PCR of the TCR CDR3, the HTBI primer set was used. Each CDR3 protein gets one entry after TCRdb re-called the multiplex PCR reads with MiXCR. The sample holds over 500,000 distinct CDR3 sequences, over 35% seen once. This clonotype was seen more than once but under ten times.

The clonotype originates from an adult woman with Graves' disease, either hyperthyroidism or ophthalmopathy (not recorded which). What was sequenced was peripheral blood or thyroid tissue (not recorded which). V usage is TRBV7-8 and J usage is TRBJ1-5, with D uncertain. Written as DNA, the CDR3 is TGTGCCAGCAGCCCCTTTGGGCGGCAGAGCAATCAGCCCCAGCATTTT. This gives the protein CASSPFGRQSNQPQHF.